This TCR beta chain emerged from a study of blood T cells in healthy people across ages. Study results and limitations: Estimated diversity, derived from one million T cells, was regarded as an underestimate. As naive T cell percentage varied, TCR beta diversity correlated strongly with it.

Concerning this clonotype: Its antigen is not identified.

Peripheral blood, around 10 milliliters per donor, was collected. The amount of total RNA extracted per sample was at least 5 micrograms. Alongside a J-beta primer mix, a sample-barcoded 5' primer served in a second PCR lasting about 7 to 11 cycles. TCRdb fed the 5' RACE reads into MiXCR, producing one record per CDR3 protein. The sample includes some 690,000 distinct CDR3 sequences, about 20% seen only once; the top ten take 22%. CDR1 SEHNR and CDR2 FQNEAQ come from the germline V gene (reference sequence). The CDR3 has 16 residues. V dropped 5 bases and J dropped 1; count of bases not matched to a gene: 3.

V usage is TRBV7-9 and J usage is TRBJ2-2, with 11 nucleotides matching TRBD2. The source is a man aged 65 to 79 in good health. Sequenced input: blood. DNA for the CDR3: TGTGCCAGCAGCGCTGGGACTAGCGGGAACACCGGGGAGCTGTTTTTT. Translated, it gives CASSAGTSGNTGELFF.